Below, 27 T cell receptor beta chains from the same sample are listed, as sequenced in a study of cytomegalovirus exposure and HLA in healthy donors. The PCR used 60 Vbeta and 13 Jbeta primers. Generated by immunoSEQ multiplex PCR, the TCRdb table keeps only in-frame clones and is missing some. Among under 300,000 clones listed, about 90% were seen once. The specimen sequenced was PBMCs. The receptors were gathered from a girl aged 2-9 years in good health and CMV-seronegative.

The chain recombines TRBV5-1 with TRBJ2-7; D is unresolved. The V end lost 4 bases, the J end lost 6 bases, and 11 bases lay between the germline ends. The CDR3 runs to 12 residues. Germline loops: CDR1 SGHRS, CDR2 YFSETQ. The CDR3 protein is CASSGYRSEQYF. The CDR3 region has the DNA TGCGCCAGCAGCGGATACAGATCCGAGCAGTACTTC.

The gene calls are TRBV27 and TRBJ1-2; TRBD1 matches at 9 bases. Germline loops: CDR1 MNHEY, CDR2 SMNVEV (reference sequence). With V trimmed by 5 bases and J by 8 bases, 12 bases remained unmatched. The CDR3 length is 15 residues. CDR3 amino acids: CASSPRAGQGGGYTF. The DNA for the CDR3 is TGTGCCAGCAGTCCCCGAGCGGGACAGGGAGGGGGCTACACCTTC.

This clone was detected a few times. The gene calls are TRBV5-6 and TRBJ1-4, with D perhaps matching TRBD1 (6 bases). This CDR3 is 13 amino acids long. V dropped 0 bases and J dropped 8 bases, with 8 bases sitting between them. Germline values: CDR1 SGHDT, CDR2 YYEEEE. The CDR3 is CASSLGGREKLFF. The CDR3 DNA sequence: TGTGCCAGCAGCTTGGGGGGGCGGGAAAAACTGTTTTTT.

For the CDR3, the DNA is TGCGCCAGCAGCTTGTTCCCGTCGACACACTCCTACGAGCAGTACTTC. Amino acids: CASSLFPSTHSYEQYF. This chain connects TRBV5-1 to TRBJ2-7; D is undetermined. Germline V gives CDR1 SGHRS, CDR2 YFSETQ. The CDR3 consists of 16 residues. Trimming stripped 1 base from V and 0 bases from J, with 14 bases between.

V and J are TRBV6-1 and TRBJ2-7, with 9 bases matching TRBD1. Germline CDR1 MNHNS, CDR2 SASEGT. J gave up 0 bases and V 4 bases, and 7 bases lay outside the gene matches. The CDR3 consists of 16 residues. The chain's CDR3 is CASSANRGPSSYEQYF. CDR3 DNA sequence: TGTGCCAGCAGTGCTAACAGGGGGCCGAGCTCCTACGAGCAGTACTTC.

The chain uses TRBV11-2 and TRBJ2-1; no reliable D call. The germline CDR1 and CDR2 sequences are SGHAT and FQNNGV. The CDR3 covers 15 residues. Trimming left V 5 bases short and J 4 bases short, with 15 bases between. The CDR3 sequence is CASSKATSLYNEQFF. CDR3 bases: TGTGCCAGCAGCAAAGCAACTTCCCTTTACAATGAGCAGTTCTTC.

This chain uses TRBV27 with TRBJ2-1, with TRBD1 matching over 10 bases. The CDR3 consists of 18 residues. Germline V gives CDR1 MNHEY, CDR2 SMNVEV (reference sequence). V trimming: 0 bases; J trimming: 4 bases; junction bases outside the gene matches: 9. The CDR3: CASSLSGGTGAGYNEQFF. The CDR3 DNA sequence: TGTGCCAGCAGTTTATCTGGCGGGACAGGGGCGGGGTACAATGAGCAGTTCTTC.

The V gene is TRBV5-1, the J gene TRBJ2-7; TRBD2 might be the D (6 bases). V was pared by 6 bases and J by 4 bases, with 11 bases between. The CDR3 is made up of 12 amino acids. Germline V gives CDR1 SGHRS, CDR2 YFSETQ. CDR3 sequence reads: CASTGEGYEQYF. The CDR3 nucleotides are TGCGCCAGCACGGGAGAGGGGTACGAGCAGTACTTC.

The rearrangement joins TRBV19 to TRBJ2-1, with 7 nucleotides matching TRBD1. The CDR3 is made up of 13 amino acids. The V gene's germline CDR1 is LNHDA and CDR2 SQIVND (reference sequence). The J segment lost 9 bases and the V segment lost 4 bases, leaving 6 bases of the junction unmatched. The CDR3 DNA sequence: TGTGCCAGTAGTAATCTTGACAGGGTTGAGCAGTTCTTC. The encoded protein is CASSNLDRVEQFF.

The genes are TRBV5-1 and TRBJ1-1; D perhaps matches TRBD1 (5 bases). V lost 2 bases and J 2 bases, leaving 10 bases between the germline ends. Germline-derived CDR1 and CDR2 are SGHRS and YFSETQ. This CDR3 has 14 residues. CDR3 DNA: TGCGCCAGCAGCTTCGGCAGGGCAAACACTGAAGCTTTCTTT. Its protein product is CASSFGRANTEAFF.

This clone was recorded a few times. The chain recombines TRBV27 with TRBJ2-3; TRBD2 matches 7 bases. Germline V gene sequence: CDR1 MNHEY, CDR2 SMNVEV (reference sequence). CDR3 length: 16 amino acids. Trimming removed 3 bases from V and 1 base from J; junction bases left unmatched: 7. CDR3 protein: CASSLTGGRGTDTQYF. The CDR3 coding sequence is TGTGCCAGCAGTTTGACGGGGGGAAGGGGCACAGATACGCAGTATTTT.

The genes are TRBV7-9 and TRBJ1-2; D ambiguous. V was cut by 2 bases and J by 2 bases, with 6 bases left in between. Germline V lookup: CDR1 SEHNR, CDR2 FQNEAQ (reference sequence). CDR3 size: 13 residues. The chain's CDR3 is CASSLPGNYGYTF. The CDR3 DNA reads TGTGCCAGCAGCTTACCCGGGAACTATGGCTACACCTTC.

DNA for the CDR3: TGCGCCAGCAGGGTCCCTTTACCGGGACTAGCTAAGAATGAGCAGTTCTTC. It is translated as CASRVPLPGLAKNEQFF. The rearrangement links TRBV10-1 to TRBJ2-1; 9 nucleotides agree with TRBD2. V shed 6 bases, J shed 7 bases, and the junction held 16 bases outside the gene matches. Germline assignment: CDR1 WNHNN and CDR2 SYGVQD (reference sequence). This CDR3 is 17 amino acids long.

The chain couples TRBV6-6 to TRBJ2-1; TRBD2 matches 10 bases. CDR1 MNHNY and CDR2 SVGAGI come from the germline V gene (reference sequence). V lost 7 bases, J lost 9 bases, and 15 bases stayed unmatched. There are 16 residues in the CDR3. The CDR3 bases are TGTGCCAGCACCCCATTATCGAGCGGGAGGGTCAGTGAGCAGTTCTTC. Amino acid sequence: CASTPLSSGRVSEQFF.

This rearrangement joins TRBV5-5 to TRBJ2-5; D remains unclear. With 4 bases removed from V and 5 bases from J, the gap between germline ends came to 12 bases. Germline V gives CDR1 SGHKS, CDR2 YYEKEE (reference sequence). The CDR3 runs to 13 residues. The CDR3 reads CASSILIGETQYF. The CDR3 bases are TGTGCCAGCAGCATCTTAATCGGGGAGACCCAGTACTTC.

Remarks on this clone: Since no conserved phenylalanine or tryptophan closes the CDR3, a read error is the likely cause. The DNA is omitted, as the CDR3 cannot be located on it reliably, and the CDR3 follows TCRdb's listing. CDR3 amino acids: CASFQIGLDV. The gene calls are TRBV23-1 and TRBJ1-1. TRBV23-1 has ORF status, its function being uncertain. The CDR3 is 10 residues long, ends included.

The chain carries TRBV19 and TRBJ2-7; D is possibly TRBD2 (5 bases). Deletions cut 1 base from V and 7 bases from J, with 11 bases between. CDR3 size: 13 residues. Germline V lookup: CDR1 LNHDA, CDR2 SQIVND (reference sequence). CDR3: CASSIGGLREQYF. DNA of the CDR3: TGTGCCAGTAGTATAGGAGGGCTGCGGGAGCAGTACTTC. The full variable domain, rest sourced from reference TRBV19 and TRBJ2-7, is DGGITQSPKYLFRKEGQNVTLSCEQNLNHDAMYWYRQDPGQGLRLIYYSQIVNDFQKGDIAEGYSVSREKKESFPLTVTSAQKNPTAFYLCASSIGGLREQYFGPGTRLTVT.

V and J are TRBV15 and TRBJ1-4; 7 nucleotides align to TRBD1. The V gene end was trimmed by 7 bases and the J gene end by 1 base; junction bases not matched to a gene: 3. From germline, CDR1 is LNHNV and CDR2 YYDKDF (reference sequence). The CDR3 extends over 14 amino acids. The CDR3 region is CATINRGTNEKLFF. CDR3 DNA sequence: TGTGCCACCATCAACAGGGGAACTAATGAAAAACTGTTTTTT.

V and J are TRBV12-5 and TRBJ2-7; D not resolved. Germline loops: CDR1 LGHNT, CDR2 FRNRAP. Trimming removed 6 bases at V and 2 bases at J, with 5 bases between. This CDR3 is built from 11 residues. The CDR3 is CASGRAYEQYF. CDR3 DNA: TGTGCTAGTGGCCGGGCCTACGAGCAGTACTTC.

V is TRBV2 and J is TRBJ2-7; TRBD2 matches 8 bases. With 10 bases clipped from V and 3 bases from J, the junction kept 14 bases outside the gene matches. Germline assignment: CDR1 SNHLY and CDR2 FYNNEI. This CDR3 is 15 amino acids long. CDR3 sequence reads: CATLPVAGGDYEQYF. The DNA of the CDR3 is TGTGCCACCTTACCCGTGGCGGGGGGAGACTACGAGCAGTACTTC.

The chain is built from TRBV13 and TRBJ1-2, with 8 bases that match TRBD1. Germline V gives CDR1 PRHDT, CDR2 FYEKMQ (reference sequence). V shed 6 bases, J shed 2 bases, and the junction held 11 bases outside the gene matches. The CDR3 covers 16 residues. CDR3 amino acids: CASRRNTGGLNYGYTF. CDR3 DNA sequence: TGTGCCAGCAGGAGAAATACAGGGGGTTTAAACTATGGCTACACCTTC.

The gene calls are TRBV27 and TRBJ1-2, with TRBD1 matching 7 bases. CDR1 and CDR2 (germline): MNHEY, SMNVEV (reference sequence). The CDR3 has 15 residues. V dropped 2 bases and J dropped 2; count of bases not matched to a gene: 5. In DNA, the CDR3 is TGTGCCAGCAGTTTAGCGGGGACAGCCAACTATGGCTACACCTTC. It yields the protein CASSLAGTANYGYTF.

The CDR3, as DNA: TGTGCCAGCAGCCGCTGGCCGGGACAGAGCTCTGACGAGCAGTACTTC. It specifies CASSRWPGQSSDEQYF. The chain links TRBV5-5 to TRBJ2-7; the match to TRBD1 covers 7 bases. Trimming cost V 4 bases and J 5 bases; bases outside gene matches: 15. There are 16 residues in the CDR3. The germline gives CDR1 SGHKS, CDR2 YYEKEE (reference sequence).

This rearrangement joins TRBV27 to TRBJ2-1, with D perhaps matching TRBD2 (6 bases). V lost 3 bases and J lost 14, with 20 bases in between. The germline V gene has CDR1 MNHEY and CDR2 SMNVEV (reference sequence). The CDR3 totals 14 residues. The CDR3 nucleotides read TGTGCCAGCAGTTTCTTGGGCGGGGAGTCTAGGGAGTTCTTC. The encoded protein is CASSFLGGESREFF.

The rearrangement links TRBV19 to TRBJ2-1, with TRBD2 identical over 9 bases. With V trimmed by 5 bases and J by 6 bases, 8 bases remained unmatched. CDR3 length: 15 amino acids. The germline V gene has CDR1 LNHDA and CDR2 SQIVND (reference sequence). The CDR3 is CASSLLAGLSNEQFF. As DNA, the CDR3 is TGTGCCAGTAGTCTTCTAGCGGGACTCAGCAATGAGCAGTTCTTC. The entire variable domain, with the rest obtained from reference TRBV19 and TRBJ2-1, is as follows: DGGITQSPKYLFRKEGQNVTLSCEQNLNHDAMYWYRQDPGQGLRLIYYSQIVNDFQKGDIAEGYSVSREKKESFPLTVTSAQKNPTAFYLCASSLLAGLSNEQFFGPGTRLTVL.

This chain links TRBV5-1 with TRBJ2-2, with 10 bases fitting TRBD2. The V segment lost 0 bases and the J segment 3 bases; nucleotides outside the gene matches: 2. The CDR3 spans 16 residues. In germline, CDR1 is SGHRS, CDR2 YFSETQ. In DNA form, the CDR3 reads TGCGCCAGCAGCTTGGGGACTAGCGGCGACACCGGGGAGCTGTTTTTT. Translating it yields CASSLGTSGDTGELFF.

V gene TRBV30 combines with J gene TRBJ1-3; 7 positions match TRBD1. The CDR3 extends over 13 amino acids. Germline assignment: CDR1 GTSNPN and CDR2 SVGIG (reference sequence). J lost 6 bases, V lost 0 bases, and 2 bases had no gene match. CDR3: CAWSVDRENTIYF. The CDR3 region has the DNA TGTGCCTGGAGTGTCGACAGGGAAAACACCATATATTTT.